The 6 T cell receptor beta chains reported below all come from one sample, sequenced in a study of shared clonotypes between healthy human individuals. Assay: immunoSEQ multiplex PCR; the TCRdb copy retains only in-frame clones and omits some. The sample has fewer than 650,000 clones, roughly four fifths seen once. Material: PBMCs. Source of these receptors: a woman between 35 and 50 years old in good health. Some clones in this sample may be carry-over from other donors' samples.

The DNA of the CDR3 is TGTGCCAGCAGCCCAGCCTGGACTAGCGGCTCATACAATGAGCAGTTCTTC. Protein: CASSPAWTSGSYNEQFF. The chain carries TRBV7-3 and TRBJ2-1; TRBD2 matches 10 bases. Germline V gene data show CDR1 as SGHTA and CDR2 as FQGTGA. The V and J ends lost 5 bases and 4 bases, in that order; junction bases with no gene match: 11. CDR3 size: 17 residues.

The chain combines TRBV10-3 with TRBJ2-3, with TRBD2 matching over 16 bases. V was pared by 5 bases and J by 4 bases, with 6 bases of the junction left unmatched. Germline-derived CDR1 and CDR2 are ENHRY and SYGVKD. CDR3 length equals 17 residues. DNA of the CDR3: TGTGCCATCAGTACGGGACTAGCGGGAGGGACCGCAGATACGCAGTATTTT. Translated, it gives CAISTGLAGGTADTQYF.

The DNA of the CDR3 is TGTGCCAGCAGTGAAGCGCTTGCAGGTACCTACGAGCAGTACTTC. This encodes CASSEALAGTYEQYF. This sequence joins TRBV2 and TRBJ2-7, with D uncertain. Germline-derived CDR1 and CDR2 are SNHLY and FYNNEI. CDR3 size: 15 residues. V was cut by 0 bases and J by 2 bases, with 11 bases left in between.

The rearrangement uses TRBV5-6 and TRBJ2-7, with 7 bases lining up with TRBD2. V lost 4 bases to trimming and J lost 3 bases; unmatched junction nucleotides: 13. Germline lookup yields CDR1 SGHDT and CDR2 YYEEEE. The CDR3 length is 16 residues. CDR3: CASSASPSGVFYEQYF. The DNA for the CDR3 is TGTGCCAGCAGCGCCAGCCCAAGCGGGGTTTTCTACGAGCAGTACTTC.

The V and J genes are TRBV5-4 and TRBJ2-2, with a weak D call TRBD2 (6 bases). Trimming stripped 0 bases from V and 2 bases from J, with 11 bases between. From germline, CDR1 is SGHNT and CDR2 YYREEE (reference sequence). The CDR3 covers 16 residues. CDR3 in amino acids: CASSLGGTHNTGELFF. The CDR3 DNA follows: TGTGCCAGCAGCTTGGGCGGGACTCATAACACCGGGGAGCTGTTTTTT.

The DNA for the CDR3 is TGCAGCGTTGGCCCGACAGGGGTCGAGCAGTACTTC. This translates into CSVGPTGVEQYF. The chain couples TRBV29-1 to TRBJ2-5; 8 bases map to TRBD1. The end of the DNA aligns better with TRBJ2-7, so the J call may be wrong. This CDR3 contains 12 residues. Germline CDR1 SQVTM, CDR2 ANQGSEA.